This TCR beta chain comes out of a study of T-cell memory formation after mild COVID-19. Study-level findings and limits: Second-wave clones with a day 37 peak had unconfirmed SARS-CoV-2 specificity. Pre-infection memory showed some responding clones, and this suggested that cross-reactive memory joined. Contracting CD4+ clones sat mainly in CM and EM; CD8+ in EMRA.

In its sample, this clonotype was seen a few times. The antigen is unknown. The V and J ends lost 2 bases and 6 bases, in that order; junction bases with no gene match: 5. The germline V gene encodes CDR1 SGHRS and CDR2 YFSETQ. The CDR3 length is 14 residues. Employing constant-segment primers, 5'RACE generated TCR alpha and TCR beta cDNA libraries bearing sample barcodes and UMIs. TCRdb reprocessed the 5' RACE reads via MiXCR and lists one record per CDR3 protein. Of about 360,000 distinct CDR3 sequences listed, around 14% are singletons. This sequence was found in a man aged 18 to 35 who had mild COVID-19 (a few samples of this study predate the infection). Cell type and time point are not known. The sample consisted of PBMCs or a T cell subset sorted from them (not recorded which). The chain uses TRBV5-1 and TRBJ2-3, with TRBD2 identical over 8 bases. CDR3: CASSFGLASDTQYF. DNA for the CDR3: TGCGCCAGCAGCTTTGGACTAGCATCCGATACGCAGTATTTT.